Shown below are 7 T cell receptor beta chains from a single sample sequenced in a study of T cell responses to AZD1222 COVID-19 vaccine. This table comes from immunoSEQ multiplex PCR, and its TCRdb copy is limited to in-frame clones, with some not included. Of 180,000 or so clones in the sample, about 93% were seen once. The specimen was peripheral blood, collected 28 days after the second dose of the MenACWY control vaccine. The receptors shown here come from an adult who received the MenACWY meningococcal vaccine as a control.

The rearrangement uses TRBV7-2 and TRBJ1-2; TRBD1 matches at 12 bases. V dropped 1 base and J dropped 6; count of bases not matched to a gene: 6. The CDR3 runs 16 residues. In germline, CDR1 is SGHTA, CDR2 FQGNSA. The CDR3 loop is CASSLVGQGATDGYTF. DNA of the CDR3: TGTGCCAGCAGCTTAGTGGGACAGGGGGCGACTGATGGCTACACCTTC.

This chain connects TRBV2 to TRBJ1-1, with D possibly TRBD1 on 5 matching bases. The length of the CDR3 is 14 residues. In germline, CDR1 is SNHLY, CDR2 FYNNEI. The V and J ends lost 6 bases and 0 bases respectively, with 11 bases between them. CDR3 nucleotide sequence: TGTGCCAGCAGGGAGGGGTCCGTGAACACTGAAGCTTTCTTT. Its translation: CASREGSVNTEAFF.

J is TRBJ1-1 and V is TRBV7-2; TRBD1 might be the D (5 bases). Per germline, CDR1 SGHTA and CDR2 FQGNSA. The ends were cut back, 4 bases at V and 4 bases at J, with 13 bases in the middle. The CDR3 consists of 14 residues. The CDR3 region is CASSSQGTSTEAFF. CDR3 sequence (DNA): TGTGCCAGCAGCTCCCAAGGGACGAGCACTGAAGCTTTCTTT.

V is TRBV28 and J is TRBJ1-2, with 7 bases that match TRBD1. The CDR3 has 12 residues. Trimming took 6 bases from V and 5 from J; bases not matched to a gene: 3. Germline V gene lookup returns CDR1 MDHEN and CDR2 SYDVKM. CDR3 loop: CASSPTGYGYTF. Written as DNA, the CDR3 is TGTGCCAGCAGCCCGACAGGGTATGGCTACACCTTC.

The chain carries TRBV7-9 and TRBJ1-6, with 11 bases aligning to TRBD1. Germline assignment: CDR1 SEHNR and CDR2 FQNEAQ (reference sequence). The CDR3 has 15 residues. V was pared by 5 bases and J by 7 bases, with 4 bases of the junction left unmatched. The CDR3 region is CASSGGTGGNSPLHF. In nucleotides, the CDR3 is TGTGCCAGCAGCGGTGGGACAGGGGGAAATTCACCCCTCCACTTT.

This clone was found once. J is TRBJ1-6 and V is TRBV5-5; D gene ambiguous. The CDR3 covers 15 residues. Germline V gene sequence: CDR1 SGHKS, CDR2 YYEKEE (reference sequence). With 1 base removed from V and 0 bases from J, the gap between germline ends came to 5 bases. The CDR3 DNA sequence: TGTGCCAGCAGCTTGATGGGCTCCTATAATTCACCCCTCCACTTT. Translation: CASSLMGSYNSPLHF.

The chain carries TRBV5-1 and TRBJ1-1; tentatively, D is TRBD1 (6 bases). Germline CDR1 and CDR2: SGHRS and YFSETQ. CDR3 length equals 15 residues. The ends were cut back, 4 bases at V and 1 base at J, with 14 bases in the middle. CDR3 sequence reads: CASSMAGTPNTEAFF. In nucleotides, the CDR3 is TGCGCCAGCAGCATGGCCGGGACACCGAACACTGAAGCTTTCTTT.